A single sample gave rise to the 11 T cell receptor beta chains below, sequenced in a study of T cells in Graves' hyperthyroidism and ophthalmopathy. Amplification of TCR beta CDR3 regions was performed using RNA transcripts as template. Carried out on the TCR CDR3, a first-round RT-PCR used the HTBI primer set. One entry per CDR3 protein, called by TCRdb with MiXCR from the multiplex PCR reads. This table holds about 560,000 distinct CDR3 sequences, 16% found once. Sequenced input: blood. The origin of the receptors is a woman between 18 and 30 years old with Graves' hyperthyroidism.

Remarks on this clonotype: The junction differs from germline at one of its ends, possibly a read error. The chain recombines TRBV28 with TRBJ1-5; D gene ambiguous. The CDR3 totals 12 residues. Germline loops: CDR1 MDHEN, CDR2 SYDVKM. This CDR3 is CTSSLGNRPQHF. The DNA of the CDR3 is TGTACCAGCAGCCTAGGGAACAGGCCCCAGCATTTT. Combining the CDR3 with reference TRBV28 and TRBJ1-5 gives the whole variable domain DVKVTQSSRYLVKRTGEKVFLECVQDMDHENMFWYRQDPGLGLRLIYFSYDVKMKEKGDIPEGYSVSREKKERFSLILESASTNQTSMYLCTSSLGNRPQHFGDGTRLSIL.

This clonotype has more than one count but fewer than ten. The chain combines TRBV6-1 with TRBJ2-5; the D gene is possibly TRBD1 (5 bases). This CDR3 is 13 amino acids long. V was cut by 8 bases and J by 2 bases, with 12 bases left in between. The germline V gene encodes CDR1 MNHNS and CDR2 SASEGT. The CDR3 bases are TGTGCCAGCGACAGAGGATTACAAGAGACCCAGTACTTC. This sequence encodes CASDRGLQETQYF.

This clonotype was picked up a small number of times. The J gene is TRBJ2-3, the V gene TRBV20-1; 9 bases line up with TRBD2. This CDR3 has 15 residues. The germline V gene encodes CDR1 DFQATT and CDR2 SNEGSKA (reference sequence). V shed 3 bases and J 2 bases; nucleotides not matched to a gene: 6. CDR3 bases: TGCAGTGCTAGTAGGGCTAGCGGGGCCACAGATACGCAGTATTTT. Its translation: CSASRASGATDTQYF.

This clonotype has only a few counts. The V call is TRBV18, the J call TRBJ1-5, with unresolved D. Germline V gene data show CDR1 as KGHSH and CDR2 as LQKENI. CDR3 size: 16 residues. Trimming cost V 3 bases and J 0 bases, with 12 bases left between them. In nucleotides, the CDR3 is TGTGCCAGCTCACCCGTGCGGCCAGATAGCAATCAGCCCCAGCATTTT. Protein sequence: CASSPVRPDSNQPQHF.

This clonotype was counted between two and nine times. A much larger clone sits a single nucleotide away, making a read error possible. J is TRBJ1-6 and V is TRBV7-2; D might be TRBD1 (6 bases). The CDR3 consists of 15 residues. Between the trimmed V and J ends, which lost 4 bases and 4 bases, there was a span of 11 bases. Germline V gene lookup returns CDR1 SGHTA and CDR2 FQGNSA. DNA for the CDR3: TGTGCCAGCAGCTCATTAGGGACATATAATTCACCCCTCCACTTT. Translated: CASSSLGTYNSPLHF.

The CDR3 DNA follows: TGTGCCAGCAGCCTTCAGACGAACACTGAAGCTTTCTTT. Translated, it gives CASSLQTNTEAFF. The chain is built from TRBV5-5 and TRBJ1-1; D not certain. The ends were cut back, 4 bases at V and 1 base at J, with 8 bases in the middle. The CDR3 loop spans 13 amino acids. CDR1 and CDR2 (germline): SGHKS, YYEKEE (reference sequence).

In its sample, this clonotype was seen many times. The chain recombines TRBV3-1 with TRBJ1-2; no clear D gene. V lost 3 bases to trimming and J lost 2 bases, with 7 bases between them. This CDR3 has 13 residues. CDR1 LGHDT and CDR2 YNNKEL come from the germline V gene (reference sequence). The CDR3 DNA sequence: TGTGCCAGCAGCCATACACAAAACTATGGCTACACCTTC. Amino acids: CASSHTQNYGYTF.

This clonotype came up a few times. The chain is built from TRBV12-5 and TRBJ1-2; D is unclear. CDR1 and CDR2 from the germline V gene are LGHNT and FRNRAP. V was pared by 2 bases and J by 7 bases, with 5 bases between. The CDR3 is made up of 11 amino acids. CDR3 sequence (DNA): TGTGCTAGTGGTTTGAATCCTGGCTACACCTTC. It translates to CASGLNPGYTF.

This clonotype showed up just a few times. The V and J genes are TRBV5-1 and TRBJ2-4, with D possibly matching TRBD1 (5 bases). This CDR3 is built from 17 residues. V was clipped by 0 bases and J by 1 base, with 14 bases between them. CDR1 is SGHRS and CDR2 is YFSETQ in the germline V gene. CDR3 protein: CASSLGDSLGAKNIQYF. The CDR3 bases are TGCGCCAGCAGCTTGGGAGACAGCCTGGGGGCCAAAAACATTCAGTACTTC.

This clonotype has more than one count but fewer than ten. The chain combines TRBV6-1 with TRBJ2-2; 8 bases are shared with TRBD1. This CDR3 contains 17 residues. Germline V CDR1 and CDR2: MNHNS, SASEGT. V dropped 6 bases and J dropped 4; count of bases not matched to a gene: 13. CDR3 nucleotides: TGTGCCAGCAGGGGACTCGGGACAGGTCAAACCACCGGGGAGCTGTTTTTT. It is translated as CASRGLGTGQTTGELFF.

The chain couples TRBV9 to TRBJ1-6; the D gene is possibly TRBD1 (6 bases). This CDR3 is 15 amino acids long. Germline V gene sequence: CDR1 SGDLS, CDR2 YYNGEE. V lost 4 bases and J lost 6, with 14 bases in between. The CDR3 DNA sequence: TGTGCCAGCAGCATGACAGGCGACGCTAATTCACCCCTCCACTTT. This codes for CASSMTGDANSPLHF.